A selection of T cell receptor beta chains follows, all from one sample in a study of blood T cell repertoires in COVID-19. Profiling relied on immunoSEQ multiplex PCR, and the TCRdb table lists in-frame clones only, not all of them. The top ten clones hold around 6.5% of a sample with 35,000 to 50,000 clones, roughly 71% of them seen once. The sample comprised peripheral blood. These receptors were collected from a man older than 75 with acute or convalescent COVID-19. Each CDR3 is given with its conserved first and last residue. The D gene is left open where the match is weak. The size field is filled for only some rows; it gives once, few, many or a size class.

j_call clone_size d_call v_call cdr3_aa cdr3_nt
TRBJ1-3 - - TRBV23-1 CASSQSGRGGNTIYF TGCGCCAGCAGTCAATCAGGCAGGGGCGGAAACACCATATATTTT
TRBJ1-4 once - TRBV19 CASSKGATNEKLFF TGTGCCAGTAGTAAAGGGGCTACTAATGAAAAACTGTTTTTT
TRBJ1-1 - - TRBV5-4 CASSFTVNTEAFF TGTGCCAGCAGCTTTACGGTGAACACTGAAGCTTTCTTT
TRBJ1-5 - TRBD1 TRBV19 CASSNSPTGFNQPQHF TGTGCCAGTAGTAACTCCCCGACAGGGTTCAATCAGCCCCAGCATTTT
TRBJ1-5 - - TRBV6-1 CASRKPDNNQPQHF TGTGCCAGCCGCAAACCGGACAACAATCAGCCCCAGCATTTT
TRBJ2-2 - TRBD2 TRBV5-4 CASSDPGLAGYTGELFF TGTGCCAGCAGCGACCCGGGACTAGCGGGATACACCGGGGAGCTGTTTTTT
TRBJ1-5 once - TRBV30 CAWSVSAALGGQPQHF TGTGCCTGGAGTGTATCGGCGGCGTTGGGTGGTCAGCCCCAGCATTTT
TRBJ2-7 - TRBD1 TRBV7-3 CASSPGQGAIVF TGTGCCAGCAGCCCGGGACAGGGGGCGATCGTCTTC
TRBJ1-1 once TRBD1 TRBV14 CASSQYPGGTGQIPNTEAFF TGTGCCAGCAGCCAATATCCCGGGGGGACAGGGCAGATTCCGAACACTGAAGCTTTCTTT
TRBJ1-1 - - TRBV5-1 CASSYGQMNTEAFF TGCGCCAGCAGCTACGGACAGATGAACACTGAAGCTTTCTTT
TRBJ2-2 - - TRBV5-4 CASSLPQGGTGELFF TGTGCCAGCAGCTTGCCACAGGGCGGCACCGGGGAGCTGTTTTTT
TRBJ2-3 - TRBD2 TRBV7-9 CASSLGGRGGDTDTQYF TGTGCCAGCAGCTTAGGTGGGAGGGGCGGGGACACAGATACGCAGTATTTT
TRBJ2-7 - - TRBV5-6 CASRLEGFGYEQYF TGTGCCAGCAGACTGGAGGGTTTTGGCTACGAGCAGTACTTC
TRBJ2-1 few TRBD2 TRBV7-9 CASSLLGLHNEQFF TGTGCCAGCAGCCTGTTGGGACTACACAATGAGCAGTTCTTC
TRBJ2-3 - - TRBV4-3 CASSQETRVGTDTQYF TGCGCCAGCAGCCAGGAAACTAGGGTTGGTACAGATACGCAGTATTTT
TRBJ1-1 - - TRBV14 CASSQGGQNTEAFF TGTGCCAGCAGCCAAGGAGGACAGAACACTGAAGCTTTCTTT
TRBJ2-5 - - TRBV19 CASSVDRQETQYF TGTGCCAGTAGTGTAGACAGACAAGAGACCCAGTACTTC
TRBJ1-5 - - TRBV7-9 CASSLGGDQPQHF TGTGCCAGCAGCTTAGGCGGCGATCAGCCCCAGCATTTT
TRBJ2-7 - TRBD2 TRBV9 CASSAQIGLAGEKQYF TGTGCCAGCAGCGCACAGATCGGACTAGCGGGGGAGAAGCAGTACTTC
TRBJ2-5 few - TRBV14 CASSQESTSTVETQYF TGTGCCAGCAGCCAAGAGAGTACATCCACAGTCGAGACCCAGTACTTC
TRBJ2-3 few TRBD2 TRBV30 CAWSESAGADTQYF TGTGCCTGGAGTGAGTCAGCGGGAGCAGATACGCAGTATTTT
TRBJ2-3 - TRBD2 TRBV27 CASSPMASGRVTSQYF TGTGCCAGCAGTCCCATGGCCAGCGGGAGGGTCACATCGCAGTATTTT
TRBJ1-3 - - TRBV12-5 CASGPPLTHSGNTIYF TGTGCTAGTGGTCCCCCGCTGACACACTCTGGAAACACCATATATTTT
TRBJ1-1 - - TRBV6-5 CASSYGSAHTEAFF TGTGCCAGCAGTTACGGAAGCGCCCACACTGAAGCTTTCTTT
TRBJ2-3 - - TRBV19 CASSMTGLGTQYF TGTGCCAGTAGTATGACCGGCCTCGGGACGCAGTATTTT
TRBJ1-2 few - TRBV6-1 CASSEQGKYGYTF TGTGCCAGCAGTGAACAGGGAAAATATGGCTACACCTTC
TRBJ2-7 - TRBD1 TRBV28 CASSLQDRGYEQYF TGTGCCAGCAGTTTGCAGGACAGGGGCTACGAGCAGTACTTC
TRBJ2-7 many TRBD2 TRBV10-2 CASSHRHSTSGDSDEQYF TGCGCCAGCAGTCACCGACACAGTACTAGCGGGGATAGCGACGAGCAGTACTTC
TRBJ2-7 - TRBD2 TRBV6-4 CASSDSYGLAGGGYEQYF TGTGCCAGCAGTGACTCGTACGGACTAGCGGGGGGAGGCTACGAGCAGTACTTC
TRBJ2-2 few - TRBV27 CASSKGLGNTGELFF TGTGCCAGCAGCAAGGGGCTAGGGAACACCGGGGAGCTGTTTTTT
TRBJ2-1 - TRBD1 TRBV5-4 CASSSVLGQKYNEQFF TGTGCCAGCAGCTCCGTCCTGGGACAGAAATACAATGAGCAGTTCTTC
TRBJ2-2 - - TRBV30 CAWSRGNTGELFF TGTGCCTGGAGTCGGGGAAACACCGGGGAGCTGTTTTTT
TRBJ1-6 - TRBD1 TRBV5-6 CASSLGTGYDNSPLHF TGTGCCAGCAGCTTGGGGACAGGCTATGATAATTCACCCCTCCACTTT
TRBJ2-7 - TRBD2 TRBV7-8 CASSSTSGRTEQYF TGTGCCAGCAGCTCAACTAGCGGGAGGACCGAGCAGTACTTC
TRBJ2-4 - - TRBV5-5 CASSSQGAKNIQYF TGTGCCAGCAGCTCACAGGGAGCCAAAAACATTCAGTACTTC
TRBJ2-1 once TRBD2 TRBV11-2 CASSGDPGLAANEQFF TGTGCCAGCAGCGGAGATCCGGGACTAGCGGCCAATGAGCAGTTCTTC
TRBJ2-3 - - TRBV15 CATSRVGGPSTDTQYF TGTGCCACCAGCAGGGTAGGAGGGCCGAGCACAGATACGCAGTATTTT
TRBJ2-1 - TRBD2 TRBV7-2 CASSLVSGGDEQFF TGTGCCAGCAGCTTAGTCTCGGGGGGAGATGAGCAGTTCTTC
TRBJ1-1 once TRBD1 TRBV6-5 CASSPQEGAITEAFF TGTGCCAGCAGTCCCCAGGAGGGGGCGATCACTGAAGCTTTCTTT
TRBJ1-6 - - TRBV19 CASSRRVDDSPLHF TGTGCCAGTAGTCGGCGGGTAGATGATTCACCCCTCCACTTT
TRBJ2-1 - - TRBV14 CASSQEGWESSYNEQFF TGTGCCAGCAGCCAAGAAGGTTGGGAGAGCTCCTACAATGAGCAGTTCTTC
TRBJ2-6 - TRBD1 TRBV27 CASSLSGQGVTSGANVLTF TGTGCCAGCAGTTTATCCGGACAGGGGGTGACCTCTGGGGCCAACGTCCTGACTTTC
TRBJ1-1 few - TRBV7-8 CASRPRGGRAFF TGTGCCAGCAGACCCCGGGGGGGTCGAGCTTTCTTT
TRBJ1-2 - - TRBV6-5 CASSIQGNYGYTF TGTGCCAGCAGTATACAGGGAAACTATGGCTACACCTTC
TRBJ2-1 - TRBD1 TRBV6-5 CASRQGITEQFF TGTGCCAGCAGACAGGGGATCACTGAGCAGTTCTTC
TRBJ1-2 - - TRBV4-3 CASSQDPGVNYGYTF TGCGCCAGCAGCCAAGATCCGGGGGTAAACTATGGCTACACCTTC
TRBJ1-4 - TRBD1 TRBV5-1 CASSVTGTGSYEKLFF TGCGCCAGCAGCGTGACAGGGACGGGGAGTTACGAAAAACTGTTTTTT
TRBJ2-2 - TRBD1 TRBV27 CASPQNRQGKLDTGELFF TGTGCCAGCCCCCAGAATAGACAGGGGAAGCTTGACACCGGGGAGCTGTTTTTT
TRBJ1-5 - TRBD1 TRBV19 CASSILRRAGGVSNQPQHF TGTGCCAGTAGTATTTTACGGCGAGCAGGGGGCGTGAGCAATCAGCCCCAGCATTTT
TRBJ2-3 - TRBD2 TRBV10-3 CAISPTSGGAMSTDTQYF TGTGCCATCAGCCCGACTAGCGGGGGGGCGATGAGCACAGATACGCAGTATTTT
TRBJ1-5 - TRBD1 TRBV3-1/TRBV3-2 CASSPGTDDYSNQPQHF TGTGCCAGCAGCCCCGGGACAGATGACTATAGCAATCAGCCCCAGCATTTT
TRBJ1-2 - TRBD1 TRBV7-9 CASSFNSGGYRGYTF TGTGCCAGCAGCTTTAACTCAGGGGGCTATCGTGGCTACACCTTC
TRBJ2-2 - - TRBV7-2 CASSPNQGGDTGELFF TGTGCCAGCAGCCCAAATCAGGGGGGTGACACCGGGGAGCTGTTTTTT
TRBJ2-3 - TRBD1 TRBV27 CASSAGTGRADTQYF TGTGCCAGCAGCGCCGGGACAGGGCGGGCGGATACGCAGTATTTT
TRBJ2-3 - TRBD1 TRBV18 CASSPGTGADTQYF TGTGCCAGCTCACCAGGGACAGGGGCGGATACGCAGTATTTT